This TCR beta chain is drawn from a study of patients and donors after allogeneic stem cell transplantation. TCRdb fed the RT-PCR reads into MiXCR, producing one record per CDR3 protein. The table shows about a million distinct CDR3 sequences, with roughly 18% occurring only once. Germline CDR1 is MNHEY and CDR2 is SVGAGI. V trimming: 2 bases; J trimming: 10 bases; junction bases outside the gene matches: 0. The length of the CDR3 is 13 residues. This chain connects TRBV6-5 to TRBJ1-6; 9 bases map to TRBD1. The sample was blood, either unsorted or a sorted T cell fraction (not recorded which). The clonotype comes from a human donor who was either an allogeneic HSCT recipient or a stem cell or donor lymphocyte infusion donor (not recorded which). It is not recorded whose cells these are; they may come from a transplant donor. The CDR3 coding sequence is TGTGCCAGCAGTTACGGACAGGGGTCACCCCTCCACTTT. It yields the protein CASSYGQGSPLHF.